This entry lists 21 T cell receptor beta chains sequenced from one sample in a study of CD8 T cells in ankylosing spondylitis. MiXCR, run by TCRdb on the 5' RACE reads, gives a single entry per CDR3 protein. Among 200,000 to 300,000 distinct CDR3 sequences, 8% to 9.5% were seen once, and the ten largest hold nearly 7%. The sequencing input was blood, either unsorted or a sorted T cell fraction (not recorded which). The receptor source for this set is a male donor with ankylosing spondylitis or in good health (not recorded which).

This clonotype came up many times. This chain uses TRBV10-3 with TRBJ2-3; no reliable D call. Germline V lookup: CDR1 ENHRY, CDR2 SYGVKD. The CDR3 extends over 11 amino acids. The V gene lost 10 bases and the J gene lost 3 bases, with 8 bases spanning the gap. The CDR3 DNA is TGTGCCACCGGCGTGACAGATACGCAGTATTTT. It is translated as CATGVTDTQYF.

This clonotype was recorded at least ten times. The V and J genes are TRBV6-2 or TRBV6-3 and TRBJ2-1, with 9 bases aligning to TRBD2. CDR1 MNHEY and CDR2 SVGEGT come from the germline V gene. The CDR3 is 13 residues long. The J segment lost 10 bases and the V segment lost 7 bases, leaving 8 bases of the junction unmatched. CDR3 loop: CASTRRGGGEQFF. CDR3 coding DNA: TGTGCCAGCACCAGGCGGGGGGGCGGAGAGCAGTTCTTC.

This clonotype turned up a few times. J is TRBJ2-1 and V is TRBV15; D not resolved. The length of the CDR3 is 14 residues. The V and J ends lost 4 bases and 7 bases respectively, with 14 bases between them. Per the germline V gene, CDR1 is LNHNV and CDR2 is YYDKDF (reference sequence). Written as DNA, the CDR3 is TGTGCCACCAGCACCGACCTGGGGTGGAATGAGCAGTTCTTC. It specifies CATSTDLGWNEQFF.

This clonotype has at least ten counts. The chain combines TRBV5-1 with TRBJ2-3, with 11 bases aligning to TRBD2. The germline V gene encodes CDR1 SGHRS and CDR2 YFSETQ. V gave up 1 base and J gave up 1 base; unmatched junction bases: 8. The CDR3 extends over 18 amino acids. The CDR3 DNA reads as TGCGCCAGCAGCTTGATGTCTAGCGGGAGGTCCGGCACAGATACGCAGTATTTT. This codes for CASSLMSSGRSGTDTQYF. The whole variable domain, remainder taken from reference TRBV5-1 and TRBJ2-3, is KAGVTQTPRYLIKTRGQQVTLSCSPISGHRSVSWYQQTPGQGLQFLFEYFSETQRNKGNFPGRFSGRQFSNSRSEMNVSTLELGDSALYLCASSLMSSGRSGTDTQYFGPGTRLTVL.

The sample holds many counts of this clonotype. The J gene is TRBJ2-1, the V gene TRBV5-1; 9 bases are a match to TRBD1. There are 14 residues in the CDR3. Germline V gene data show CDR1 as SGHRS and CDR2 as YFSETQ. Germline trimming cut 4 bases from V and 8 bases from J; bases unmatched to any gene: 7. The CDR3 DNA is TGCGCCAGCAGCGTGGGACAGGGTACTGATGAGCAGTTCTTC. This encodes CASSVGQGTDEQFF.

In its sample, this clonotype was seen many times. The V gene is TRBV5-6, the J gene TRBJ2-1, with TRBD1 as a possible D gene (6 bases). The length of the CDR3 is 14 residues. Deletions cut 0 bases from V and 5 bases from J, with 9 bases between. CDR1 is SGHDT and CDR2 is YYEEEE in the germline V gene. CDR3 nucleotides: TGTGCCAGCAGCTTGGTTCACAGGGACAATGAGCAGTTCTTC. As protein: CASSLVHRDNEQFF.

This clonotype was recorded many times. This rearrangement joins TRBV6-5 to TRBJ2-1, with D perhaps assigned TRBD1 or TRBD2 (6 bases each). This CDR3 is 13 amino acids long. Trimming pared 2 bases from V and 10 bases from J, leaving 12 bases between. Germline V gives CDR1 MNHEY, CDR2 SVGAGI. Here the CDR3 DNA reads TGTGCCAGCAGTTACACGGGGGCTGGGGAGCAGTTCTTC. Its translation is CASSYTGAGEQFF.

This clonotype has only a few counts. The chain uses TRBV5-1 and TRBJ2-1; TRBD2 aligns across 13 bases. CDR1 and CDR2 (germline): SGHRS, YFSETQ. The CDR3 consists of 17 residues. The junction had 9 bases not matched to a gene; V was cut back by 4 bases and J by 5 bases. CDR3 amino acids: CASSEGLAGAQDNEQFF. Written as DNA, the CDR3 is TGCGCCAGCAGCGAAGGACTAGCGGGGGCCCAGGACAATGAGCAGTTCTTC.

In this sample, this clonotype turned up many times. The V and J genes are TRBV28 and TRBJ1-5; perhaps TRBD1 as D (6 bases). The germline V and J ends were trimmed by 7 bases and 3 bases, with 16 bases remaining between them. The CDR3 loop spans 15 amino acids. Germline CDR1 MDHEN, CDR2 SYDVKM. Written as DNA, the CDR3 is TGTGCCAGCACTCCTTCCGGGGGCCTCAATCAGCCCCAGCATTTT. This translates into CASTPSGGLNQPQHF.

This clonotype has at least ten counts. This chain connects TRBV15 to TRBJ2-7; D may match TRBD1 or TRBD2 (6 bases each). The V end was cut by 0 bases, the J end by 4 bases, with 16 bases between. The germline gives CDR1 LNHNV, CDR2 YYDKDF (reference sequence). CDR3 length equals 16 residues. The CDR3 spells CATSRDKRRGEYEQYF. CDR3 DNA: TGTGCCACCAGCAGAGATAAGAGGAGGGGGGAGTACGAGCAGTACTTC. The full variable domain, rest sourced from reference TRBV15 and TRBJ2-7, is DAMVIQNPRYQVTQFGKPVTLSCSQTLNHNVMYWYQQKSSQAPKLLFHYYDKDFNNEADTPDNFQSRRPNTSFCFLDIRSPGLGDTAMYLCATSRDKRRGEYEQYFGPGTRLTVT.

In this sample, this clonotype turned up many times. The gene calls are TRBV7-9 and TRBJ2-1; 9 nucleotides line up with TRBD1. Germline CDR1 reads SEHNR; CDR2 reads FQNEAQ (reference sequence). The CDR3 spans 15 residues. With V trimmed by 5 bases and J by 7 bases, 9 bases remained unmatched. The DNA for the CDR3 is TGTGCCAGCAGCCCGGGACAGGGTCAGTGGAATGAGCAGTTCTTC. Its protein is CASSPGQGQWNEQFF. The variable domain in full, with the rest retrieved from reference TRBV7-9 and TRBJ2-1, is DTGVSQNPRHKITKRGQNVTFRCDPISEHNRLYWYRQTLGQGPEFLTYFQNEAQLEKSRLLSDRFSAERPKGSFSTLEIQRTEQGDSAMYLCASSPGQGQWNEQFFGPGTRLTVL.

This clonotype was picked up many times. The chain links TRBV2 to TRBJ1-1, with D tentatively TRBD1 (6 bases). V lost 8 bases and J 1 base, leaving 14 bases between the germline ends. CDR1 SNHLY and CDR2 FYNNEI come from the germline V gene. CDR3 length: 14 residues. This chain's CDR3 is CASGRGQQNTEAFF. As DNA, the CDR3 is TGTGCCAGCGGGAGAGGACAGCAGAACACTGAAGCTTTCTTT. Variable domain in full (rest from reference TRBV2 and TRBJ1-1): EPEVTQTPSHQVTQMGQEVILRCVPISNHLYFYWYRQILGQKVEFLVSFYNNEISEKSEIFDDQFSVERPDGSNFTLKIRSTKLEDSAMYFCASGRGQQNTEAFFGQGTRLTVV.

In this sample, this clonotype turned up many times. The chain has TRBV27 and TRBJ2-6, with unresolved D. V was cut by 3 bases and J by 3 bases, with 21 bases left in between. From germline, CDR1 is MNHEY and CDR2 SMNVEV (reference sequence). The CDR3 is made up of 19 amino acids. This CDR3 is CASSFISAGLLGGANVLTF. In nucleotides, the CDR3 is TGTGCCAGCAGTTTTATCTCCGCAGGCTTGTTGGGTGGGGCCAACGTCCTGACTTTC.

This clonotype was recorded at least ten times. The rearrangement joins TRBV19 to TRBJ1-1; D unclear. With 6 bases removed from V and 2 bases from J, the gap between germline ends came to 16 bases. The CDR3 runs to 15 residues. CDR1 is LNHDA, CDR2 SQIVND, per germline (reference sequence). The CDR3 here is CASSHGERINTEAFF. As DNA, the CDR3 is TGTGCCAGTAGCCATGGGGAGAGAATTAACACTGAAGCTTTCTTT.

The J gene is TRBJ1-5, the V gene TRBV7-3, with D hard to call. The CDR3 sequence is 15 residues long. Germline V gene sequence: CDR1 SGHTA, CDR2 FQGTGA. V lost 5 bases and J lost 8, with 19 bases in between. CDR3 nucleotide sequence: TGTGCCAGCAGCCCCCCGAGCAGGATGCCCAAGCCCCAGCATTTT. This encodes CASSPPSRMPKPQHF.

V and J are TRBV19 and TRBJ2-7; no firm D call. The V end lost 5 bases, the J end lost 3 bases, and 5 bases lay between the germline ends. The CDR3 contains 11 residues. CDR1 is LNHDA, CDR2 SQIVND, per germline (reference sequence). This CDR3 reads CASSGFYEQYF. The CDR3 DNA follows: TGTGCCAGTAGTGGCTTCTACGAGCAGTACTTC.

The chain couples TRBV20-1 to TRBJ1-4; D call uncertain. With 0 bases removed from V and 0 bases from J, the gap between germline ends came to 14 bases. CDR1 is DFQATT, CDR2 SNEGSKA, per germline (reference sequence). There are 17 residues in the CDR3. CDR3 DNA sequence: TGCAGTGCTAGAGACAGCCTTAACTCTGCAACTAATGAAAAACTGTTTTTT. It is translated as CSARDSLNSATNEKLFF.

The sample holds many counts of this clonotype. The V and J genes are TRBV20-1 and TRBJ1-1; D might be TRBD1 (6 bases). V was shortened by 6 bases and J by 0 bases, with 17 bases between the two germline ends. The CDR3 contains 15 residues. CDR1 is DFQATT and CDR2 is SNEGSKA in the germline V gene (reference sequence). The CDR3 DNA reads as TGCAGTGCGCCCTACCGGGGGGCCGTGAACACTGAAGCTTTCTTT. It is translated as CSAPYRGAVNTEAFF.

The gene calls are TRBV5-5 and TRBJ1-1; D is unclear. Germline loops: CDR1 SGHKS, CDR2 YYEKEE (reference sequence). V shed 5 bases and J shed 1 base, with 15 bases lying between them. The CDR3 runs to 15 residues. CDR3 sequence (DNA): TGTGCCAGCAGACGACTCCGGGCTGCGAACACTGAAGCTTTCTTT. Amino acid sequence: CASRRLRAANTEAFF.

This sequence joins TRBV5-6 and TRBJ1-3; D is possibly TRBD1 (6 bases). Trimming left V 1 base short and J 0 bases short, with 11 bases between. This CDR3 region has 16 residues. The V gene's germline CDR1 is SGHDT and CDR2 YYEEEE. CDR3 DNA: TGTGCCAGCAGCTTGTTAGGGACACTCTCTGGAAACACCATATATTTT. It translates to CASSLLGTLSGNTIYF.

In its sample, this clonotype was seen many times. The CDR3 loop is CASQGPMNTEAFF. The CDR3 bases are TGTGCCAGCCAAGGACCGATGAACACTGAAGCTTTCTTT. The V gene is TRBV18, the J gene TRBJ1-1; D is unresolved. Germline assignment: CDR1 KGHSH and CDR2 LQKENI. The CDR3 length is 13 residues. Trimming pared 8 bases from V and 0 bases from J, leaving 10 bases between.